Sequencing of this TCR beta chain was carried out in a study of CD8+ T cells in alopecia areata. About the research overall: Twice daily, treated patients received 5 to 10 mg of oral tofacitinib. The study, taken as a whole, reports: Normal scalp showed lower clonality than lesional scalp, especially alopecia totalis/universalis.

Treatment meaning: oral pan-JAK inhibitor, 5-10 mg twice daily. About this clone itself: Its antigen is still unknown.

V gave up 5 bases and J gave up 9 bases, with 7 bases separating them. Germline assignment: CDR1 SEHNR and CDR2 FQNEAQ (reference sequence). The CDR3 length is 10 residues. In each case, RNA was isolated and then reverse transcribed into cDNA as the sequencing template. Assay: immunoSEQ multiplex PCR; the TCRdb copy retains only in-frame clones and omits some. The table lists 60,000 to 85,000 clones, 25% to 35% of them singletons, with around 14% in the top ten. This specimen consisted of CD8+ T cells sorted from blood, obtained at week 4, from a patient treated with tofacitinib. This sequence originates from a human donor with alopecia areata. The chain joins TRBV7-9 to TRBJ1-1; no reliable D call. CDR3 sequence (DNA): TGTGCCAGCAGCCCCGGGAAAGCTTTCTTT. Protein: CASSPGKAFF.